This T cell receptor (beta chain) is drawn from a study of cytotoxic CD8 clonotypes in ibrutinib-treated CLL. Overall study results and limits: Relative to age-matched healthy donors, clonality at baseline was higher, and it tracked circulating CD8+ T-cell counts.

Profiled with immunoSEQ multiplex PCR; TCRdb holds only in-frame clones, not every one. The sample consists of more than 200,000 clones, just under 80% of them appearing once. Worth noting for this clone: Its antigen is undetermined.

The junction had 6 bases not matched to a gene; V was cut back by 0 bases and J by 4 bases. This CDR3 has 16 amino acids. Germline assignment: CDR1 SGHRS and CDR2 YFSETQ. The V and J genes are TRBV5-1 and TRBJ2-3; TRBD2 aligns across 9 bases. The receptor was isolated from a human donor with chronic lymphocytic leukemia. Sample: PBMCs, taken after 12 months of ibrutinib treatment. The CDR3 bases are TGCGCCAGCAGCTTGGTAGCGGGAGTTTTACCAGATACGCAGTATTTT. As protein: CASSLVAGVLPDTQYF.